Listed below are T cell receptor beta chains from one sample, sequenced in a study of T cell responses to AZD1222 COVID-19 vaccine. Method: immunoSEQ multiplex PCR; TCRdb's copy keeps in-frame clones and lacks some. This sample has roughly 140,000 clones, with about 92% found just once. The specimen comprised peripheral blood, sampled on day 0 of AZD1222 vaccination. All receptors come from an adult in good health. Each CDR3 is given with its conserved first and last residue. A D gene is named only where the DNA matches it firmly. Not all rows give a size; the values are once, few, many and, for expanded clones, a class.

J: TRBJ2-2; V: TRBV4-3; D: -; size: few; length: 15; DNA: TGCGCCAGCAGCCAAGGTTATGGGGCCCCCGGGGAGCTGTTTTTT; CDR3: CASSQGYGAPGELFF
J: TRBJ2-7; V: TRBV5-4; D: TRBD2; size: -; length: 15; DNA: TGTGCCAGCAGCTTGAACGGGAGGGCCTTCTACGAGCAGTACTTC; CDR3: CASSLNGRAFYEQYF
J: TRBJ1-1; V: TRBV28; D: -; size: -; length: 12; DNA: TGTGCCAGCAGTTTGAATCAGGGGCCGGCTTTCTTT; CDR3: CASSLNQGPAFF
J: TRBJ2-3; V: TRBV13; D: TRBD1; size: -; length: 15; DNA: TGTGCCAGCAGCTTAAGGACAGGGGTCGCAGATACGCAGTATTTT; CDR3: CASSLRTGVADTQYF
J: TRBJ2-5; V: TRBV9; D: TRBD1; size: -; length: 18; DNA: TGTGCCAGCAGCGTAGACCTCCCCCGAGGGGGCTTGCTAGAGACCCAGTACTTC; CDR3: CASSVDLPRGGLLETQYF
J: TRBJ2-5; V: TRBV6-5; D: TRBD1; size: once; length: 14; DNA: TGTGCCAGCACCACAGGGGGCCAACAAGAGACCCAGTACTTC; CDR3: CASTTGGQQETQYF
J: TRBJ1-1; V: TRBV18; D: TRBD1; size: -; length: 13; DNA: TGTGCCAGCTCACCTCAGGGGGGGACTGAAGCTTTCTTT; CDR3: CASSPQGGTEAFF
J: TRBJ1-1; V: TRBV6-2/TRBV6-3; D: -; size: once; length: 17; DNA: TGTGCCAGCAGTTACGGCCCGGGACACCCCCCGAACACTGAAGCTTTCTTT; CDR3: CASSYGPGHPPNTEAFF
J: TRBJ2-3; V: TRBV11-1; D: -; size: -; length: 15; DNA: TGTGCCAGCAGCTTAGATCTACTAGCCGCAGATACGCAGTATTTT; CDR3: CASSLDLLAADTQYF
J: TRBJ1-6; V: TRBV25-1; D: -; size: -; length: 14; DNA: TGTGCCAGCAGTGAGGGGGGGATTGATTCACCCCTCCACTTT; CDR3: CASSEGGIDSPLHF
J: TRBJ1-2; V: TRBV27; D: -; size: -; length: 13; DNA: TGTGCCAGCAGTTTAGGAGGGGACTATGGCTACACCTTC; CDR3: CASSLGGDYGYTF
J: TRBJ2-1; V: TRBV2; D: -; size: -; length: 15; DNA: TGTGCCAGCAGTGAATTACCTAAGCCCTACAATGAGCAGTTCTTC; CDR3: CASSELPKPYNEQFF
J: TRBJ2-7; V: TRBV19; D: -; size: -; length: 14; DNA: TGTGCCAGTAGTGTAACAGGGCCCACCTACGAGCAGTACTTC; CDR3: CASSVTGPTYEQYF